A single sample gave rise to the 20 T cell receptor beta chains below, sequenced in a study of early T cells in non-severe SARS-CoV-2 infection. TCRdb passed the 5' RACE reads through MiXCR, listing each CDR3 protein once. This table holds 80,000 or so distinct CDR3 sequences, 12% found once. Sequences were obtained from whole blood. These receptors were obtained from an adult who was a healthcare worker with PCR-confirmed SARS-CoV-2 infection or an uninfected control (not recorded which).

The chain joins TRBV7-9 to TRBJ1-1; the D gene is possibly TRBD1 (5 bases). Between the trimmed V and J ends, which lost 4 bases and 11 bases, there was a span of 26 bases. The length of the CDR3 is 16 residues. The V gene's germline CDR1 is SEHNR and CDR2 FQNEAQ (reference sequence). The CDR3 coding sequence is TGTGCCAGCAGCTACGAAGCCTTTTATGGGGCTGCGTCTGCTTTCTTT. Amino acids: CASSYEAFYGAASAFF.

This clonotype was counted a few times. This rearrangement joins TRBV28 to TRBJ2-3; 8 bases map to TRBD2. This CDR3 is built from 16 residues. CDR1 and CDR2 (germline): MDHEN, SYDVKM. The ends lost 2 bases at V and 0 bases at J; junction bases unmatched: 4. CDR3 sequence reads: CASSLNPSGSTDTQYF. CDR3 sequence (DNA): TGTGCCAGCAGTTTAAACCCTAGCGGGAGCACAGATACGCAGTATTTT. Complete variable domain (other parts from reference TRBV28 and TRBJ2-3): DVKVTQSSRYLVKRTGEKVFLECVQDMDHENMFWYRQDPGLGLRLIYFSYDVKMKEKGDIPEGYSVSREKKERFSLILESASTNQTSMYLCASSLNPSGSTDTQYFGPGTRLTVL.

This clonotype came up many times. The rearrangement joins TRBV20-1 to TRBJ1-5; 7 positions match TRBD1. The trim removed 3 bases at V and 4 bases at J, leaving 6 bases unmatched. The length of the CDR3 is 14 residues. Germline loops: CDR1 DFQATT, CDR2 SNEGSKA (reference sequence). As DNA, the CDR3 is TGCAGTGCTAGTGGCAGGGGGGTTAATCAGCCCCAGCATTTT. This sequence encodes CSASGRGVNQPQHF.

This clonotype was seen more than once but under ten times. The chain links TRBV20-1 to TRBJ2-2; 8 nucleotides agree with TRBD1. V lost 0 bases to trimming and J lost 5 bases; unmatched junction nucleotides: 8. This CDR3 has 16 residues. Germline CDR1 and CDR2: DFQATT and SNEGSKA (reference sequence). In DNA form, the CDR3 reads TGCAGTGCTAGAGATTTCAACAGGGGGGAAACCGGGGAGCTGTTTTTT. Translated: CSARDFNRGETGELFF.

This clonotype was counted ten times or more. The chain has TRBV7-6 and TRBJ2-6, with a possible D match to TRBD1 (5 bases). This CDR3 has 14 amino acids. Germline values: CDR1 SGHVS, CDR2 FNYEAQ. V shed 5 bases and J shed 1 base, with 6 bases lying between them. The CDR3 DNA follows: TGTGCCAGCAGCACAGGATCTGGGGCCAACGTCCTGACTTTC. Its translation: CASSTGSGANVLTF.

This clonotype has ten or more counts. V and J are TRBV3-1 and TRBJ2-1; 7 nucleotides agree with TRBD2. Looked up from germline, CDR1 is LGHDT and CDR2 is YNNKEL (reference sequence). With V trimmed by 6 bases and J by 3 bases, 8 bases remained unmatched. CDR3 size: 15 residues. CDR3 loop: CASSRLAGDYNEQFF. CDR3 in DNA: TGTGCCAGCAGTCGACTAGCCGGAGACTACAATGAGCAGTTCTTC.

This clonotype occurred many times. V is TRBV7-8 and J is TRBJ2-5, with a tentative D call TRBD2 (6 bases). V lost 6 bases and J 1 base, leaving 12 bases between the germline ends. The germline CDR1 and CDR2 sequences are SGHVS and FQNEAQ. The CDR3 sequence is 14 residues long. The CDR3 DNA reads as TGTGCCAGCAGTTTTTCTAGCGTCCAAGAGACCCAGTACTTC. This encodes CASSFSSVQETQYF.

The V and J genes are TRBV6-2 or TRBV6-3 and TRBJ2-7; TRBD1 might be the D (5 bases). This CDR3 is built from 14 residues. The V gene's germline CDR1 is MNHEY and CDR2 SVGEGT. Between the trimmed V and J ends, which lost 5 bases and 5 bases, there was a span of 16 bases. CDR3 DNA: TGTGCCAGCAGTCTTAGGCAGGGATGGCACGAGCAGTACTTC. Translated: CASSLRQGWHEQYF.

This clonotype has at least ten counts. The chain uses TRBV9 and TRBJ2-1; D unresolved. Per the germline V gene, CDR1 is SGDLS and CDR2 is YYNGEE. The CDR3 runs 9 residues. V lost 5 bases to trimming and J lost 9 bases, with 3 bases between them. The CDR3 region is CASSSEQFF. The CDR3, as DNA: TGTGCCAGCAGTAGTGAGCAGTTCTTC.

This clonotype was recorded at least ten times. The rearrangement uses TRBV20-1 and TRBJ2-3, with 9 positions matching TRBD1. The length of the CDR3 is 14 residues. J gave up 2 bases and V 6 bases, and 6 bases lay outside the gene matches. CDR1 and CDR2 (germline): DFQATT, SNEGSKA (reference sequence). CDR3 protein: CSADRDRDTDTQYF. CDR3 DNA sequence: TGCAGTGCGGACCGGGACAGGGACACAGATACGCAGTATTTT.

Many counts were recorded for this clonotype. This chain uses TRBV29-1 with TRBJ2-4; 9 bases map to TRBD1. This CDR3 contains 12 residues. The V segment lost 4 bases and the J segment 6 bases; nucleotides outside the gene matches: 1. Germline V CDR1 and CDR2: SQVTM, ANQGSEA. The CDR3, as DNA: TGCAGCGTTGCGGGACAGGGAAACATTCAGTACTTC. It codes for CSVAGQGNIQYF.

Only a few counts were recorded for this clonotype. DNA for the CDR3: TGTGCCAGCAGCCAGGACCCCTCGGGCGGCACCGGGGAGCTGTTTTTT. This encodes CASSQDPSGGTGELFF. This chain connects TRBV3-2 to TRBJ2-2; whether TRBD1, the table's D call, matches the DNA was not checked. TRBV3-2 has pseudogene status. This CDR3 spans 16 amino acids.

This clonotype was detected many times. The chain carries TRBV29-1 and TRBJ1-1; D unclear. V lost 6 bases and J lost 0, with 11 bases in between. Germline assignment: CDR1 SQVTM and CDR2 ANQGSEA. The CDR3 covers 13 residues. Written as DNA, the CDR3 is TGCAGCGTGCTCCAGGAGATGAACACTGAAGCTTTCTTT. Translating it yields CSVLQEMNTEAFF.

In this sample, this clonotype turned up a few times. This sequence joins TRBV6-5 and TRBJ2-1; unclear D gene. The CDR3 is 15 amino acids. Germline V gene data show CDR1 as MNHEY and CDR2 as SVGAGI. With 4 bases removed from V and 0 bases from J, the gap between germline ends came to 10 bases. CDR3 loop: CASSSDRSSYNEQFF. The CDR3 DNA sequence: TGTGCCAGCAGTTCGGACCGTAGCTCCTACAATGAGCAGTTCTTC.

V and J are TRBV7-9 and TRBJ2-7; TRBD1 is a possible D gene (6 bases). The CDR3 runs 12 residues. Deletions cut 0 bases from V and 7 bases from J, with 7 bases between. Germline values: CDR1 SEHNR, CDR2 FQNEAQ (reference sequence). The CDR3 sequence is CASSLAGAEQYF. CDR3 DNA sequence: TGTGCCAGCAGCTTAGCGGGGGCAGAGCAGTACTTC.

This clonotype was seen a few times. The gene calls are TRBV28 and TRBJ1-3; no definite D call. The length of the CDR3 is 15 residues. The ends were cut back, 3 bases at V and 2 bases at J, with 11 bases in the middle. Germline V CDR1 and CDR2: MDHEN, SYDVKM. For the CDR3, the DNA is TGTGCCAGCAGTTTCTATCTCTCGGCTGGAAACACCATATATTTT. This encodes CASSFYLSAGNTIYF.

This clonotype was counted between two and nine times. The chain combines TRBV28 with TRBJ2-1; TRBD1 might be the D (6 bases). Looked up from germline, CDR1 is MDHEN and CDR2 is SYDVKM. The CDR3 loop spans 16 amino acids. With 6 bases removed from V and 0 bases from J, the gap between germline ends came to 15 bases. This CDR3 reads CASSPWGRGSYNEQFF. In nucleotides, the CDR3 is TGTGCCAGCAGCCCCTGGGGCAGGGGCTCCTACAATGAGCAGTTCTTC.

The J gene is TRBJ2-7, the V gene TRBV29-1, with 7 bases that match TRBD1. This CDR3 is 13 amino acids long. V dropped 5 bases and J dropped 5; count of bases not matched to a gene: 9. The germline V gene has CDR1 SQVTM and CDR2 ANQGSEA. The chain's CDR3 is CSVLGKGANEQYF. As DNA, the CDR3 is TGCAGCGTTTTGGGAAAGGGGGCGAACGAGCAGTACTTC.

This clonotype was seen repeatedly, ten times or more. The V and J genes are TRBV10-1 and TRBJ2-1; D not resolved. Germline-derived CDR1 and CDR2 are WNHNN and SYGVQD (reference sequence). CDR3 length equals 15 residues. The V end lost 2 bases, the J end lost 3 bases, and 11 bases lay between the germline ends. CDR3 sequence reads: CASSEAKQVYNEQFF. The CDR3 DNA reads TGCGCCAGCAGTGAGGCCAAGCAAGTCTACAATGAGCAGTTCTTC.

The chain has TRBV9 and TRBJ2-5; maybe TRBD2 (5 bases). This CDR3 contains 14 residues. V lost 7 bases and J 6 bases, leaving 19 bases between the germline ends. The germline V gene has CDR1 SGDLS and CDR2 YYNGEE. The DNA of the CDR3 is TGTGCCAGCGGCCCCTTCCTTAGCGTACAGACCCAGTACTTC. Translated, it gives CASGPFLSVQTQYF.